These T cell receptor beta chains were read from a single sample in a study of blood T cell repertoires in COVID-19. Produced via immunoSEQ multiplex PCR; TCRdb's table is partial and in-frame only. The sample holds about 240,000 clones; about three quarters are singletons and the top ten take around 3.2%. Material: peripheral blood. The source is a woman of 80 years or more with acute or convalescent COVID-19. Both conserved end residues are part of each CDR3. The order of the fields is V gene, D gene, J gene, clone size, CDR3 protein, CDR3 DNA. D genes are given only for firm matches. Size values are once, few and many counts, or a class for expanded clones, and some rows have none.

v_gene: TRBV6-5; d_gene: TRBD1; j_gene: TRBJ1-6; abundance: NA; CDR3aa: CASRQGASNSPLHF; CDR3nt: TGTGCCAGCCGACAGGGGGCGAGTAATTCACCCCTCCACTTT
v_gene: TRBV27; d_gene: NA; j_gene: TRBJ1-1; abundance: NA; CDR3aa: CASSGFGGRLNTEAFF; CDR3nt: TGTGCCAGCAGTGGATTCGGGGGAAGGCTGAACACTGAAGCTTTCTTT
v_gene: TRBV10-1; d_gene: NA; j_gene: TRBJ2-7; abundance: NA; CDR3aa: CASTRQRTYEQYF; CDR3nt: TGCGCCAGCACTAGACAGCGAACTTACGAGCAGTACTTC
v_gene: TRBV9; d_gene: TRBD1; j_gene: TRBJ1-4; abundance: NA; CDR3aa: CASSVRQGRDEKLFF; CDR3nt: TGTGCCAGCAGCGTGAGACAGGGTCGGGATGAAAAACTGTTTTTT
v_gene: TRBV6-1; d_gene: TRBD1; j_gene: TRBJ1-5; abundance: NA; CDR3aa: CASSEQGASGNQPQHF; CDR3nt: TGTGCCAGCAGTGAACAGGGGGCAAGCGGCAATCAGCCCCAGCATTTT
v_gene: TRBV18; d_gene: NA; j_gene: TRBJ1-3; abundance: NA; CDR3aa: CASSPPGTIPGNTIYF; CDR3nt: TGTGCCAGCTCACCACCAGGGACTATTCCTGGAAACACCATATATTTT
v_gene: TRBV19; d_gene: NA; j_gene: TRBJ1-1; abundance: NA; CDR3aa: CASRMSVLNTEAFF; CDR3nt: TGTGCCAGTAGAATGTCAGTGCTGAACACTGAAGCTTTCTTT
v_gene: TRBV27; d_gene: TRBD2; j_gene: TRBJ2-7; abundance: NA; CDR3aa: CASSLSGLGWEQYF; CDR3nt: TGTGCCAGCAGTTTATCTGGACTAGGCTGGGAGCAGTACTTC
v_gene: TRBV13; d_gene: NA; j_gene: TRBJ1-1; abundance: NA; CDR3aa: CASSLQGASLTNTEAFF; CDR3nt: TGTGCCAGCAGCTTACAGGGTGCGTCCCTGACGAACACTGAAGCTTTCTTT
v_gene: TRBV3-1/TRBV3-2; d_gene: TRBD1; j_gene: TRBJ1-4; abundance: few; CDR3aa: CASSQAGTGGSEKLFF; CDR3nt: TGTGCCAGCAGCCAAGCCGGGACAGGGGGAAGTGAAAAACTGTTTTTT
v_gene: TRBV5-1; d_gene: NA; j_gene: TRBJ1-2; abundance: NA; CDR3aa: CASTVGPQGTGYTF; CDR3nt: TGCGCCAGCACCGTAGGGCCACAGGGTACCGGCTACACCTTC
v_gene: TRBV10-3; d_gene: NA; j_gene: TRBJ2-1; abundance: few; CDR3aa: CAISGGGSFEKSNEQFF; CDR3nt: TGTGCCATCAGTGGTGGTGGGAGCTTTGAAAAATCGAATGAGCAGTTCTTC
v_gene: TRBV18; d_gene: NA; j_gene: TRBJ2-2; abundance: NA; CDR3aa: CASSPRNTGELFF; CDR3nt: TGTGCCAGCTCACCCAGAAACACCGGGGAGCTGTTTTTT
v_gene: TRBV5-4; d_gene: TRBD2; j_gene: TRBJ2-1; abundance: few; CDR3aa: CASSLAGGSHEQFF; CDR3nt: TGTGCCAGCAGCTTAGCGGGAGGGTCCCATGAGCAGTTCTTC
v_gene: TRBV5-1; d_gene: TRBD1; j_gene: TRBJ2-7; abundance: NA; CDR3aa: CASTSGDRVGHEQYF; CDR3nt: TGCGCCAGCACTTCCGGGGACAGGGTCGGTCACGAGCAGTACTTC
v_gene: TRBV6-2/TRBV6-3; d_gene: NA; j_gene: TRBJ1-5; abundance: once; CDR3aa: CASSLRGEPQHF; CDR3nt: TGTGCCAGCAGCCTCCGAGGTGAACCCCAGCATTTT
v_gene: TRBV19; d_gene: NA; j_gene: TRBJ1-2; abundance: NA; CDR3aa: CASSNVDRPTYGYTF; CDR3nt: TGTGCCAGTAGTAACGTAGACAGGCCCACCTATGGCTACACCTTC
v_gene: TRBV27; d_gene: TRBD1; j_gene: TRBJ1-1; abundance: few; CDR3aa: CASSYRGRGIVWTEAFF; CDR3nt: TGTGCCAGCAGTTATAGGGGCAGGGGGATTGTATGGACTGAAGCTTTCTTT
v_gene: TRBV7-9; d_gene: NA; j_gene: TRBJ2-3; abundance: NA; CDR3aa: CASSLVAQGRDTQYF; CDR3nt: TGTGCCAGCAGCTTAGTTGCCCAGGGAAGGGATACGCAGTATTTT
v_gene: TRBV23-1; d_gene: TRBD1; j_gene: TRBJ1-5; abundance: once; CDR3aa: CASSQSRDTGGGRSNQPQHF; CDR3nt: TGCGCCAGCAGTCAATCGCGAGACACAGGGGGTGGCCGTAGCAATCAGCCCCAGCATTTT
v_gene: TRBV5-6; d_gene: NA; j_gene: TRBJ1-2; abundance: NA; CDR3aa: CASSLRGAYTF; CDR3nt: TGTGCCAGCAGCTTGAGAGGAGCGTACACCTTC
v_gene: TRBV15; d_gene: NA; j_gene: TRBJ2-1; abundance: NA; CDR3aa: CATSRDLGGKYNEQFF; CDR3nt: TGTGCCACCAGCAGAGATCTGGGCGGGAAATACAATGAGCAGTTCTTC
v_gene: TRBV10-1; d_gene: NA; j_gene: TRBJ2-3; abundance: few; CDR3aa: CASSEPPGREYSDTQYF; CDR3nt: TGCGCCAGCAGTGAACCCCCAGGACGGGAGTACTCAGATACGCAGTATTTT
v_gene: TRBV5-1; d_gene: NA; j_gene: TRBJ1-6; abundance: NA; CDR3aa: CASSLEGRDSPLHF; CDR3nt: TGCGCCAGCAGCTTGGAAGGGCGGGATTCACCCCTCCACTTT
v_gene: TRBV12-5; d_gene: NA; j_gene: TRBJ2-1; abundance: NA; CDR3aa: CASGSLERYNEQFF; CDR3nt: TGTGCTAGTGGTTCCTTGGAGAGATACAATGAGCAGTTCTTC
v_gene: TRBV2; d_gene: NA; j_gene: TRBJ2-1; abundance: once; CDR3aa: CASSEGGNYNEQFF; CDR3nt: TGTGCCAGCAGTGAAGGCGGGAACTACAATGAGCAGTTCTTC
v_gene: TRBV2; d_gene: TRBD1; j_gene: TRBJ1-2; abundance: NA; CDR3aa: CASSGGTAPYGYTF; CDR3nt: TGTGCCAGCAGTGGAGGGACAGCCCCCTATGGCTACACCTTC
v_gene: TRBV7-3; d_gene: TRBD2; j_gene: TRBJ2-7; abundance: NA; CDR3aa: CASSLGGRGYEQYF; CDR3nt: TGTGCCAGCAGCCTCGGCGGGAGGGGCTACGAGCAGTACTTC
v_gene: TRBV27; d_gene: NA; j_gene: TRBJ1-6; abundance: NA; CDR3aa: CASSLSGASPLHF; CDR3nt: TGTGCCAGCAGTTTATCGGGAGCTTCACCCCTCCACTTT
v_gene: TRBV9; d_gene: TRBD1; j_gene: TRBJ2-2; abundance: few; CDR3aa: CASSPRTGFDTGELFF; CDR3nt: TGTGCCAGCAGCCCTCGGACAGGGTTCGACACCGGGGAGCTGTTTTTT
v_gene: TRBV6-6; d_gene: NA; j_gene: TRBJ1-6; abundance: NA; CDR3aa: CASSYQRGDNSPLHF; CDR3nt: TGTGCCAGCAGTTACCAAAGGGGCGATAATTCACCCCTCCACTTT
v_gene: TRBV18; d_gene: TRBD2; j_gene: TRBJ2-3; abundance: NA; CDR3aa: CASSVERGPLRTDTQYF; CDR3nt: TGTGCCAGCTCAGTCGAGCGGGGGCCTCTTCGCACAGATACGCAGTATTTT
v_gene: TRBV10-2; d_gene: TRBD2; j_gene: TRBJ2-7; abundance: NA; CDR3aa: CASSSGSSGEQYF; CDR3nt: TGCGCCAGCAGTAGCGGGAGCTCGGGCGAGCAGTACTTC
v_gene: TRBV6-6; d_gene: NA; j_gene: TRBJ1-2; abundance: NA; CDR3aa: CASHGRRQGDYGYTF; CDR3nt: TGTGCCAGCCACGGCAGGCGTCAAGGGGACTATGGCTACACCTTC
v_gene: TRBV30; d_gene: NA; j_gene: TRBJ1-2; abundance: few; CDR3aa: CAWSRGEWDGYTF; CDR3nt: TGTGCCTGGTCCAGGGGTGAATGGGACGGCTACACCTTC